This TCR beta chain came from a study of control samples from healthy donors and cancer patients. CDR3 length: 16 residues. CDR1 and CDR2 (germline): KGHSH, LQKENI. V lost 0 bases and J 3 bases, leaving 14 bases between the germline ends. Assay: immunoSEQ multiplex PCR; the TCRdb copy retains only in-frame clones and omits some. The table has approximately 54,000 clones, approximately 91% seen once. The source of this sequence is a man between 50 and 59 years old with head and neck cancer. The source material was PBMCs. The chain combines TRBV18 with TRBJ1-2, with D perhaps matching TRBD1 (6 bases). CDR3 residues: CASSPPTGGAYYGYTF. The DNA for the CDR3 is TGTGCCAGCTCACCACCAACCGGGGGCGCGTACTATGGCTACACCTTC.